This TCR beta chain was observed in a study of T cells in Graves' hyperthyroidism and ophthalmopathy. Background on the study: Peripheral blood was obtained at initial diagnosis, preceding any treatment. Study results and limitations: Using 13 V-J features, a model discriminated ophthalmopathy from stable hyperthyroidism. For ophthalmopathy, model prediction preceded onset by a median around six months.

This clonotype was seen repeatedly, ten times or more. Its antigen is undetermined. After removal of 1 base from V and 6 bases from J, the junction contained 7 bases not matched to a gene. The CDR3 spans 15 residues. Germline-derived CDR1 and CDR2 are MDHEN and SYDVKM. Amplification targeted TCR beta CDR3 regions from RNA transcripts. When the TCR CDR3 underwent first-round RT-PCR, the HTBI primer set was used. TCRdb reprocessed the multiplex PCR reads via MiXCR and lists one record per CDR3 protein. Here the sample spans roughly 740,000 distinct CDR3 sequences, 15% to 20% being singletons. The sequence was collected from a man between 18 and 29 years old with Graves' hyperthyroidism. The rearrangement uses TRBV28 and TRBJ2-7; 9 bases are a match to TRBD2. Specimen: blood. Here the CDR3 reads CASSLSAGGPREQYF. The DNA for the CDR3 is TGTGCCAGCAGTTTATCGGCGGGAGGGCCACGCGAGCAGTACTTC. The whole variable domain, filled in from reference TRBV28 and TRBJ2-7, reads DVKVTQSSRYLVKRTGEKVFLECVQDMDHENMFWYRQDPGLGLRLIYFSYDVKMKEKGDIPEGYSVSREKKERFSLILESASTNQTSMYLCASSLSAGGPREQYFGPGTRLTVT.